This TCR beta chain is drawn from a study of T cells in Graves' hyperthyroidism and ophthalmopathy. Amplification of TCR beta CDR3 regions used RNA as the template. The HTBI primer set served for first-round RT-PCR of the TCR CDR3. TCRdb called the multiplex PCR reads again in MiXCR, with one record for every CDR3 protein. The sample holds fewer than 650,000 distinct CDR3 sequences, about 15% seen once. Trimming left V 7 bases short and J 1 base short, with 13 bases between. The CDR3 is 14 residues long. CDR1 and CDR2 from the germline V gene are LNHDA and SQIVND (reference sequence). This clonotype appeared a few times. The study included ophthalmopathy patients with Clinical Activity Score at least 3, NOSPECS grade at least 4 and duration under 3 months. Exclusion of patients followed from uncontrolled infection, other autoimmune disease, pregnancy or lactation.

The sequence came from a middle-aged woman with Graves' ophthalmopathy. Sample: blood. This sequence joins TRBV19 and TRBJ1-1, with D uncertain. CDR3 in amino acids: CASNGISGNTEAFF. The CDR3 nucleotides read TGTGCCAGTAACGGGATTTCGGGGAACACTGAAGCTTTCTTT. The full variable domain, in which reference TRBV19 and TRBJ1-1 provide the parts outside the CDR3, is DGGITQSPKYLFRKEGQNVTLSCEQNLNHDAMYWYRQDPGQGLRLIYYSQIVNDFQKGDIAEGYSVSREKKESFPLTVTSAQKNPTAFYLCASNGISGNTEAFFGQGTRLTVV.